What follows are 25 T cell receptor beta chains derived from one specimen sequenced in a study of blood T cells in healthy people across ages. Then a second PCR, running about 6 to 11 cycles, was carried out with a sample-barcoded 5' primer and a J-beta primer mix. TCRdb reanalysed the 5' RACE reads using MiXCR and keeps one entry per CDR3 protein. In the table there are hundreds of thousands of distinct CDR3 sequences, around 36% of which are singletons. Sequenced: blood. Source of these receptors: a man aged 18 to 35 in good health.

This clonotype was counted at least ten times. The chain is built from TRBV12-3 or TRBV12-4 and TRBJ2-4; 7 bases fit TRBD1. CDR3 size: 14 residues. V trimming: 3 bases; J trimming: 3 bases; junction bases outside the gene matches: 2. CDR3 in DNA: TGTGCCAGCAGTTTTGGGGACAGCAAAAACATTCAGTACTTC. Protein: CASSFGDSKNIQYF.

The sample holds one count of this clonotype. The chain has TRBV6-5 and TRBJ2-5, with TRBD2 as a possible D gene (8 bases). Germline values: CDR1 MNHEY, CDR2 SVGAGI. The CDR3 contains 15 residues. V was cut by 4 bases and J by 11 bases, with 23 bases left in between. Here the CDR3 reads CASSFGGGTAWFQYF. CDR3 nucleotides: TGTGCCAGCAGTTTCGGGGGGGGGACAGCCTGGTTTCAGTACTTC.

The rearrangement joins TRBV29-1 to TRBJ1-1, with D maybe TRBD1 (5 bases). CDR1 SQVTM and CDR2 ANQGSEA come from the germline V gene. The CDR3 has 14 amino acids. The V and J ends lost 6 bases and 3 bases respectively, with 17 bases between them. The chain's CDR3 is CSVTPVRAYTEAFF. The CDR3 nucleotides are TGCAGCGTCACCCCCGTCAGGGCATACACTGAAGCTTTCTTT.

This clonotype turned up a few times. Possible read error: a much larger clone is one base away. As DNA, the CDR3 is TGTGCCGGCAGCCAAGGTAACCGGGACAGCTCCTACGAGCAGTACTTC. Amino acids: CAGSQGNRDSSYEQYF. This rearrangement joins TRBV4-2 to TRBJ2-7, with 7 bases lining up with TRBD1. CDR3 length equals 16 residues. Germline V gene lookup returns CDR1 LGHNA and CDR2 YNFKEQ.

This chain joins TRBV10-3 and TRBJ2-1; 8 bases agree with TRBD2. In germline, CDR1 is ENHRY, CDR2 SYGVKD. V gave up 6 bases and J gave up 10 bases; unmatched junction bases: 11. This CDR3 comprises 14 residues. The DNA for the CDR3 is TGTGCCATCAGGGCCGGGGGGGCTCTACGGGAGCAGTTCTTC. Its protein is CAIRAGGALREQFF.

This clonotype was observed many times. V usage is TRBV12-3 or TRBV12-4 and J usage is TRBJ2-3, with 8 nucleotides matching TRBD2. The J segment lost 0 bases and the V segment lost 4 bases, leaving 3 bases of the junction unmatched. The CDR3 contains 15 residues. The CDR3 reads CASSYKRGSTDTQYF. CDR3 DNA: TGTGCCAGCAGTTATAAGCGGGGGAGCACAGATACGCAGTATTTT.

This clonotype appeared a few times. The gene calls are TRBV20-1 and TRBJ1-4; weak D call: TRBD1 (5 bases). Germline V gene sequence: CDR1 DFQATT, CDR2 SNEGSKA (reference sequence). The CDR3 is 17 amino acids. Trimming left V 1 base short and J 3 bases short, with 18 bases between. The CDR3, as DNA: TGCAGTGCTAGAGCTGGGACCTATCAGCGGTCTAATGAAAAACTGTTTTTT. It specifies CSARAGTYQRSNEKLFF.

This sequence joins TRBV12-5 and TRBJ2-3; D not certain. Trimming removed 2 bases from V and 3 bases from J, with 15 bases in between. Germline values: CDR1 LGHNT, CDR2 FRNRAP. This CDR3 has 16 amino acids. This CDR3 reads CASGLISTHQTDTQYF. The CDR3 DNA reads as TGTGCTAGTGGTTTGATATCTACTCATCAAACAGATACGCAGTATTTT.

This clonotype was observed a handful of times. This chain links TRBV20-1 with TRBJ1-2, with unresolved D. The CDR3 contains 16 residues. Trimming shortened V by 6 bases and J by 0 bases, and 20 bases separated the two germline ends. Looked up from germline, CDR1 is DFQATT and CDR2 is SNEGSKA (reference sequence). CDR3 DNA: TGCAGTGCCGACGACGGGGATGGAGTCACTAACTATGGCTACACCTTC. Translated: CSADDGDGVTNYGYTF.

This clonotype has only a few counts. The J gene is TRBJ2-1, the V gene TRBV15; 9 bases fit TRBD1. V trimming: 1 base; J trimming: 13 bases; junction bases outside the gene matches: 11. CDR1 and CDR2 (germline): LNHNV, YYDKDF (reference sequence). CDR3 length: 15 amino acids. CDR3 protein: CATSRASRDRDRQFF. For the CDR3, the DNA is TGTGCCACCAGCAGAGCGTCCCGGGACAGGGACCGTCAGTTCTTC.

This chain uses TRBV11-1 with TRBJ2-1; TRBD1 is a possible D gene (5 bases). The DNA end is more similar to TRBJ2-7, so the J call may be wrong. CDR1 SGHAT and CDR2 FQDESV come from the germline V gene (reference sequence). This CDR3 contains 13 residues. CDR3 amino acids: CASSEDSYNEQYF. As DNA, the CDR3 is TGTGCCAGCAGCGAAGACAGTTACAATGAGCAGTACTTC.

The V call is TRBV13, the J call TRBJ1-2, with 10 bases lining up with TRBD1. J gave up 6 bases and V 5 bases, and 9 bases lay outside the gene matches. The CDR3 is made up of 15 amino acids. Germline CDR1 PRHDT, CDR2 FYEKMQ (reference sequence). The CDR3 DNA reads as TGTGCCAGCAGCCCTACTCCCGGGACAGGGGATGGCTACACCTTC. This encodes CASSPTPGTGDGYTF.

This clonotype came up a few times. This chain uses TRBV20-1 with TRBJ2-7; D might be TRBD1 (6 bases). Per germline, CDR1 DFQATT and CDR2 SNEGSKA (reference sequence). This CDR3 comprises 13 residues. V lost 3 bases, J lost 1 base, and 10 bases lay in between. The CDR3 here is CSASSGESYEQYF. The DNA of the CDR3 is TGCAGTGCTAGTTCAGGGGAGTCCTACGAGCAGTACTTC.

The table lists this clonotype with a few counts. The chain couples TRBV9 to TRBJ2-1; D might be TRBD2 (5 bases). The J call may be wrong; the DNA end is better matched by TRBJ2-7. This CDR3 has 15 residues. Germline V gene lookup returns CDR1 SGDLS and CDR2 YYNGEE. Written as DNA, the CDR3 is TGTGCCAGCAGCGTATTGGGGAGCTCCTACAATGAGCAGTACTTC. The encoded protein is CASSVLGSSYNEQYF.

This clonotype was seen at least ten times. In DNA form, the CDR3 reads TGCAGCGTTGGTGTGGCAAACACAGATACGCAGTATTTT. Translated: CSVGVANTDTQYF. J is TRBJ2-3 and V is TRBV29-1; D ambiguous. This CDR3 is built from 13 residues. V was cut by 4 bases and J by 2 bases, with 10 bases left in between. The germline V gene has CDR1 SQVTM and CDR2 ANQGSEA.

The chain joins TRBV11-2 to TRBJ1-1; no clear D gene. Germline CDR1 and CDR2: SGHAT and FQNNGV. Trimming left V 5 bases short and J 7 bases short, with 14 bases between. CDR3 size: 13 residues. For the CDR3, the DNA is TGTGCCAGCAGCCGAAAATGGTCTTATGAAGCTTTCTTT. It specifies CASSRKWSYEAFF.

The table lists this clonotype with a few counts. The V call is TRBV11-2, the J call TRBJ2-1; D might be TRBD2 (6 bases). The CDR3 totals 19 residues. Germline-derived CDR1 and CDR2 are SGHAT and FQNNGV. Trimming took 5 bases from V and 0 from J, leaving 23 bases between them. In nucleotides, the CDR3 is TGTGCCAGCAGCACATTGAGGGGCCAGGTCGGGAGCTCCTACAATGAGCAGTTCTTC. This translates into CASSTLRGQVGSSYNEQFF.

This chain joins TRBV12-3 or TRBV12-4 and TRBJ2-5, with 7 bases lining up with TRBD1. The CDR3 length is 14 residues. V dropped 6 bases and J dropped 11; count of bases not matched to a gene: 15. The CDR3 sequence is CASSTGTAYNEQYF. The DNA of the CDR3 is TGTGCCAGCAGCACCGGGACAGCATACAATGAGCAGTACTTC.

The rearrangement uses TRBV29-1 and TRBJ2-1; tentative D call: TRBD1 (5 bases). The CDR3 contains 12 residues. Per germline, CDR1 SQVTM and CDR2 ANQGSEA. V was shortened by 6 bases and J by 3 bases, with 9 bases between the two germline ends. CDR3 nucleotide sequence: TGCAGCGTGTCGGACAACTACAATGAGCAGTTCTTC. Amino acid sequence: CSVSDNYNEQFF.

The DNA for the CDR3 is TGTGCCAGCAGCTTAGGTAGCAGGGGAGATACGCAGTATTTT. Translating gives CASSLGSRGDTQYF. The chain is built from TRBV7-6 and TRBJ2-3; perhaps TRBD1 as D (6 bases). The V gene's germline CDR1 is SGHVS and CDR2 FNYEAQ. V dropped 1 base and J dropped 5 bases, with 10 bases sitting between them. The CDR3 runs 14 residues.

This clonotype was observed many times. This chain connects TRBV7-2 to TRBJ2-1; 11 bases map to TRBD2. Germline lookup yields CDR1 SGHTA and CDR2 FQGNSA. J gave up 3 bases and V 0 bases, and 1 base lay outside the gene matches. The CDR3 runs 16 residues. The DNA of the CDR3 is TGTGCCAGCAGCTTAGCGCTAGCGGGGGGCTACAATGAGCAGTTCTTC. This encodes CASSLALAGGYNEQFF. The entire variable domain, with the rest obtained from reference TRBV7-2 and TRBJ2-1, is as follows: GAGVSQSPSNKVTEKGKDVELRCDPISGHTALYWYRQSLGQGLEFLIYFQGNSAPDKSGLPSDRFSAERTGGSVSTLTIQRTQQEDSAVYLCASSLALAGGYNEQFFGPGTRLTVL.

The chain recombines TRBV18 with TRBJ1-2; 8 bases agree with TRBD1. CDR3 length: 14 residues. Trimming cost V 4 bases and J 3 bases; bases outside gene matches: 4. Germline loops: CDR1 KGHSH, CDR2 LQKENI. The CDR3 DNA reads TGTGCCAGCTCACGGCCGACAGGGGACTATGGCTACACCTTC. This codes for CASSRPTGDYGYTF.

The chain has TRBV28 and TRBJ2-5; 8 bases match TRBD1. This CDR3 comprises 15 residues. Losses at the gene ends were 5 bases for V and 11 bases for J; bases not matched to a gene: 16. The germline CDR1 and CDR2 sequences are MDHEN and SYDVKM. DNA of the CDR3: TGTGCCAGCAGTCCCTGGACAGGGCCCGACAATGAGCAGTACTTC. As protein: CASSPWTGPDNEQYF.

Many counts were recorded for this clonotype. The rearrangement links TRBV20-1 to TRBJ1-2, with a possible D match to TRBD1 (5 bases). CDR1 and CDR2 from the germline V gene are DFQATT and SNEGSKA (reference sequence). The germline V and J ends were trimmed by 6 bases and 4 bases, with 15 bases remaining between them. CDR3 size: 13 residues. The CDR3 loop is CSAPHQGSYGYTF. The DNA for the CDR3 is TGCAGTGCGCCTCACCAGGGTTCCTATGGCTACACCTTC.

This chain joins TRBV9 and TRBJ1-1; a weak D match, TRBD1 (6 bases). Germline V gives CDR1 SGDLS, CDR2 YYNGEE. The V gene lost 0 bases and the J gene lost 8 bases, with 14 bases spanning the gap. The CDR3 runs 14 residues. DNA of the CDR3: TGTGCCAGCAGCGTAGATGGGGGGCGAAAGGAAGCTTTCTTT. This sequence encodes CASSVDGGRKEAFF.